This T cell receptor beta chain was retrieved from a study of early stage breast cancer tumors listed by TCRdb under 2017. Context from the whole study: Of the approximately 15 invasive breast tumors, about a dozen were found to be estrogen receptor-positive, progesterone receptor-positive and HER2-negative. A read coverage of roughly 10-fold per sample was achieved on average. Of the roughly twelve ER+/PR+/HER2- tumors, eight were classified as invasive ductal carcinomas and four as invasive lobular carcinomas. A total of over 2 million templates, representing almost 1,100,000 unique clonotypes, were detected across all samples. Study-wide findings and limitations: Repertoires from blood and normal breast were more alike than repertoires from blood and tumor, and in about 85% of the 16 patients, comparing each tissue with blood separated tumor from normal. Sequencing bulk genomic DNA from unsorted cells could not capture chain pairing or functional markers like CD4, CD8 and FOXP3. Enriched TCRB sequences shared across patients were mostly commonly generated sequences, unlikely to play an important role in the tumor microenvironment. Tumors showed about 2.3-fold higher T cell density and higher clonality than adjacent normal breast tissue. Analysis by tumor subtype was prevented by the small cohort size.

As encoded in the germline V gene, CDR1 is MGHRA while CDR2 is YSYEKL. The CDR3 sequence holds 14 residues, the cysteine and phenylalanine included. Only CDR3 DNA is held: 42 bases, read in frame from base 1. Deletion took 0 bases off V and 6 bases off J, with a span of 11 bases between the germline ends. This clone turned up a few times. It lacks a known antigen. Base qualities were left out, and no much larger clone turns up one base away. The study profiled bulk TCR beta-chain repertoires in matched peripheral blood, tumor and adjacent normal breast tissue taken from fewer than 20 patients with early-stage breast cancer. Before surgery, 5-10 mL of whole blood was collected in EDTA tubes and processed within 2 hours. Ficoll-Paque centrifugation in SepMate-50 tubes was used to isolate peripheral blood mononuclear cells. PBMCs were cryopreserved in aliquots of about 2 to 4.5 million cells in approximately 90% FBS with around 10% DMSO and kept in liquid nitrogen. The Qiagen AllPrep DNA/RNA Mini kit was used to extract genomic DNA.

Each sample was amplified in two independent genomic DNA replicates, using 0.5 to 0.65 ug for blood and approximately 1.4 ug for tumor or normal breast. TCRB sequencing of genomic DNA was carried out with the ImmunoSeq Intro kit according to the manufacturer's instructions. Multiplex PCR ran 25 to 40 cycles with proprietary primers and spike-in control sequences for absolute quantification. Single-end 150-bp reads were used to sequence an 87-bp fragment spanning the CDR3 plus the flanking V and J genes. Each lane of an Illumina MiSeq running version 3.0 chemistry carried seven multiplexed samples, with two replicates apiece. The paper's processing steps were these. Raw data were processed with the vendor's proprietary pipeline, and both replicates were merged into a single result per sample. To define clonotypes, the study grouped productive rearrangements that shared the V-gene family, CDR3 amino acid sequence and J-gene segment. Clonality was computed as 1 minus the normalized Shannon entropy (Pielou evenness) of TCRB abundances. To estimate T cell density, the total number of templates was divided by the input cell count, which was inferred from how much DNA went in. Total repertoire diversity and clonality were estimated with Recon using default parameters. A clonotype counted as tumor-enriched if its abundance in tumor exceeded 0.1% and was at least 32-fold higher than its abundance in normal breast. In TCRdb, the immuneACCESS table is reduced to in-frame sequences with V and J assigned. These tables do not hold every clone; where another copy was compared, an unresolved V gene accounts for under half, and the others remain unexplained. D and trimming were read from the DNA, whereas the V and J calls and clone size are those reported in that table. The sample yields roughly 30,000 clones; around 75% were counted once. The ten top clones hold roughly 4.5% of the sample.

Sequencing was carried out using blood. The receptor was isolated from a person aged 40-50 years with breast cancer. The receptor chain draws on TRBV4-1 and TRBJ1-1; the D region possibly corresponds to TRBD1 (5 bases align). The CDR3 protein is CASSQDAGVAEAFF. The sequence in DNA is TGCGCCAGCAGCCAAGATGCGGGGGTCGCTGAAGCTTTCTTT.